The 27 T cell receptor beta chains reported below all come from one sample, sequenced in a study of response to subunit inactivated influenza vaccine. TCRdb independently ran MiXCR on the RT-PCR reads; one entry per CDR3 protein. This sample carries fewer than 250,000 distinct CDR3 sequences, around 14% of them seen once, and the ten largest clones take approximately 24%. The sample consisted of CD8+ T cells sorted from PBMCs, taken roughly 5 days after vaccination. Receptors were obtained from a man aged 45-65 years who received an inactivated influenza vaccine.

The CDR3 sequence: CASSEWDSQETQYF. The CDR3 coding sequence is TGTGCCAGCAGTGAATGGGACTCCCAAGAGACCCAGTACTTC. This rearrangement joins TRBV25-1 to TRBJ2-5; possibly TRBD2 for D (6 bases). The germline V and J ends were trimmed by 1 base and 1 base, with 7 bases remaining between them. The CDR3 has 14 amino acids. Germline CDR1 is MGHDK and CDR2 is SYGVNS.

Ten or more counts support this clonotype. This sequence joins TRBV12-3 or TRBV12-4 and TRBJ2-2; 9 bases are a match to TRBD1. V trimming: 5 bases; J trimming: 5 bases; junction bases outside the gene matches: 6. This CDR3 comprises 15 residues. The DNA of the CDR3 is TGTGCCAGCAGTGCCCGACAGGGGGTTACCGGGGAGCTGTTTTTT. Protein: CASSARQGVTGELFF.

This clonotype was recorded a few times. The V call is TRBV6-6, the J call TRBJ2-7; TRBD1 agrees at 7 bases. Germline V lookup: CDR1 MNHNY, CDR2 SVGAGI (reference sequence). Losses at the gene ends were 7 bases for V and 4 bases for J; bases not matched to a gene: 4. There are 12 residues in the CDR3. This chain's CDR3 is CASTTGEYEQYF. The CDR3 DNA reads TGTGCCAGCACAACAGGGGAATACGAGCAGTACTTC.

V gene TRBV9 combines with J gene TRBJ2-2, with TRBD2 identical over 10 bases. The V segment lost 2 bases and the J segment 6 bases; nucleotides outside the gene matches: 4. Looked up from germline, CDR1 is SGDLS and CDR2 is YYNGEE. The CDR3 sequence is 15 residues long. This chain's CDR3 is CASSVGAGGAGELFF. The CDR3 nucleotides read TGTGCCAGCAGCGTCGGAGCGGGGGGGGCCGGGGAGCTGTTTTTT. Looking up the rest from reference TRBV9 and TRBJ2-2 gives the full variable domain: DSGVTQTPKHLITATGQRVTLRCSPRSGDLSVYWYQQSLDQGLQFLIQYYNGEERAKGNILERFSAQQFPDLHSELNLSSLELGDSALYFCASSVGAGGAGELFFGEGSRLTVL.

V usage is TRBV7-2 and J usage is TRBJ2-7; either TRBD1 or TRBD2 may fit D (5 bases each). The CDR3 has 14 amino acids. From germline, CDR1 is SGHTA and CDR2 FQGNSA. V lost 3 bases and J 2 bases, leaving 11 bases between the germline ends. The CDR3 sequence is CASSFPGRTYEQYF. The CDR3 DNA follows: TGTGCCAGCAGCTTCCCGGGACGGACCTACGAGCAGTACTTC.

The rearrangement joins TRBV12-3 or TRBV12-4 to TRBJ2-3; 9 nucleotides agree with TRBD1. Trimming removed 5 bases from V and 2 bases from J; junction bases left unmatched: 11. This CDR3 spans 17 amino acids. Written as DNA, the CDR3 is TGTGCCAGCAGTCCCGGGACAGGGATATTCCCCACAGATACGCAGTATTTT. It yields the protein CASSPGTGIFPTDTQYF.

This clonotype turned up a few times. This chain joins TRBV29-1 and TRBJ1-2, with D hard to call. V lost 0 bases to trimming and J lost 4 bases, with 9 bases between them. This CDR3 spans 13 amino acids. From germline, CDR1 is SQVTM and CDR2 ANQGSEA. CDR3 DNA sequence: TGCAGCGTTGAAGACGGCGTCTTCTATGGCTACACCTTC. Translation: CSVEDGVFYGYTF.

This clonotype was detected only a few times. At one end, the junction sequence differs from germline, possibly due to a read error. The chain links TRBV5-5 to TRBJ1-5; D unclear. The CDR3 has 15 amino acids. Per germline, CDR1 SGHKS and CDR2 YYEKEE (reference sequence). The CDR3 DNA is TGTGCCAGCAGCTTGGGTCTCGAAGGCAATCAGTCCCAGCATTTT. Amino acid sequence: CASSLGLEGNQSQHF.

This clonotype was found many times. V usage is TRBV10-2 and J usage is TRBJ2-7, with a possible D match to TRBD1 (7 bases). Germline lookup yields CDR1 WSHSY and CDR2 SAAADI. CDR3 length equals 14 residues. The V end was cut by 5 bases, the J end by 3 bases, with 14 bases between. This CDR3 is CASSPGGQSYEQYF. CDR3 nucleotides: TGCGCCAGCAGTCCCGGGGGACAGAGCTACGAGCAGTACTTC.

The genes are TRBV2 and TRBJ1-2, with TRBD1 as a possible D gene (5 bases). The germline V and J ends were trimmed by 3 bases and 6 bases, with 11 bases remaining between them. The germline CDR1 and CDR2 sequences are SNHLY and FYNNEI. This CDR3 is built from 13 residues. For the CDR3, the DNA is TGTGCCAGCAGTGAGGGGGGGTACGATGGCTACACCTTC. Amino acids: CASSEGGYDGYTF.

The chain is built from TRBV11-3 and TRBJ2-1, with 7 bases identical to TRBD2. V dropped 0 bases and J dropped 5; count of bases not matched to a gene: 4. Germline V gene data show CDR1 as SGHNT and CDR2 as YENEEA. This CDR3 contains 15 residues. The CDR3 reads CASSLESSGNNEQFF. The CDR3 region has the DNA TGTGCCAGCAGCTTAGAGTCTAGCGGAAACAATGAGCAGTTCTTC.

This chain uses TRBV4-3 with TRBJ2-7; a possible D gene is TRBD2 (6 bases). The CDR3 is 16 amino acids. Trimming left V 1 base short and J 1 base short, with 14 bases between. CDR1 LGHNA and CDR2 YSLEER come from the germline V gene. This CDR3 is CASSQAFGGESYEQYF. The CDR3 DNA reads TGCGCCAGCAGCCAAGCTTTCGGCGGGGAGTCCTACGAGCAGTACTTC.

This clonotype was picked up a small number of times. This rearrangement joins TRBV2 to TRBJ2-1, with 9 bases matching TRBD2. Germline CDR1 and CDR2: SNHLY and FYNNEI. V gave up 8 bases and J gave up 5 bases; unmatched junction bases: 4. The CDR3 runs to 13 residues. The CDR3 region has the DNA TGTGCCAGCCCCTGGACTAGCGACAATGAGCAGTTCTTC. Protein sequence: CASPWTSDNEQFF.

This clonotype occurred a few times. The chain recombines TRBV4-3 with TRBJ2-2; D is undetermined. CDR1 and CDR2 from the germline V gene are LGHNA and YSLEER. Trimming removed 0 bases at V and 4 bases at J, with 9 bases between. The CDR3 is made up of 15 amino acids. DNA of the CDR3: TGCGCCAGCAGCCAAGAAGTCCTAGGCACCGGGGAGCTGTTTTTT. Its translation: CASSQEVLGTGELFF.

The chain uses TRBV4-1 and TRBJ1-1; possibly TRBD1 for D (5 bases). Trimming took 4 bases from V and 6 from J, leaving 21 bases between them. The CDR3 runs to 16 residues. In germline, CDR1 is MGHRA, CDR2 YSYEKL. CDR3 loop: CASSLTSGTGYAEAFF. The CDR3 region has the DNA TGCGCCAGCAGCCTTACCTCCGGGACGGGCTATGCTGAAGCTTTCTTT.

In its sample, this clonotype was seen a few times. The J gene is TRBJ2-1, the V gene TRBV12-3 or TRBV12-4, with 11 bases lining up with TRBD2. This CDR3 region has 17 residues. Losses at the gene ends were 6 bases for V and 0 bases for J; bases not matched to a gene: 7. CDR3 DNA: TGTGCCAGCAGCACCTTTAGCGGGGGGGTCTCCTACAATGAGCAGTTCTTC. This codes for CASSTFSGGVSYNEQFF.

This chain joins TRBV7-3 and TRBJ2-2; weak D call: TRBD2 (5 bases). The ends were cut back, 2 bases at V and 1 base at J, with 14 bases in the middle. The length of the CDR3 is 17 residues. Per the germline V gene, CDR1 is SGHTA and CDR2 is FQGTGA. The CDR3 spells CASSLSPSGWNTGELFF. Written as DNA, the CDR3 is TGTGCCAGCAGCTTATCTCCAAGCGGATGGAACACCGGGGAGCTGTTTTTT.

The table lists this clonotype with a few counts. The chain combines TRBV30 with TRBJ2-7; no clear D. The germline V gene has CDR1 GTSNPN and CDR2 SVGIG (reference sequence). V was pared by 2 bases and J by 2 bases, with 13 bases between. CDR3 length equals 14 residues. CDR3 in amino acids: CAWSPRSFTYEQYF. The CDR3 DNA reads TGTGCCTGGAGTCCCCGGAGCTTTACCTACGAGCAGTACTTC.

The rearrangement links TRBV6-5 to TRBJ2-7, with D possibly being TRBD1 or TRBD2 (5 bases each). The germline gives CDR1 MNHEY, CDR2 SVGAGI. The V end lost 0 bases, the J end lost 6 bases, and 12 bases lay between the germline ends. The CDR3 spans 14 residues. The DNA of the CDR3 is TGTGCCAGCAGTTACTCGGGGGTTGAAGTCGAGCAGTACTTC. The encoded protein is CASSYSGVEVEQYF.

The chain carries TRBV28 and TRBJ2-2; possible D gene TRBD2, 7 bases. CDR1 and CDR2 from the germline V gene are MDHEN and SYDVKM. V lost 6 bases and J 1 base, leaving 18 bases between the germline ends. The CDR3 spans 17 residues. DNA for the CDR3: TGTGCCAGCAGCTCTCACAGGGAGGGTATGAACACCGGGGAGCTGTTTTTT. Its protein is CASSSHREGMNTGELFF.

This clonotype has a count of ten or more. The chain employs TRBV5-1 and TRBJ2-7; D not certain. There are 11 residues in the CDR3. Trimming removed 4 bases at V and 5 bases at J, with 7 bases between. The germline V gene encodes CDR1 SGHRS and CDR2 YFSETQ. The CDR3 reads CASSRRDEQYF. Here the CDR3 DNA reads TGCGCCAGCAGCCGCCGGGACGAGCAGTACTTC.

This sequence joins TRBV7-6 and TRBJ2-1; the D gene is possibly TRBD2 (6 bases). The germline CDR1 and CDR2 sequences are SGHVS and FNYEAQ. The length of the CDR3 is 14 residues. V dropped 3 bases and J dropped 4 bases, with 10 bases sitting between them. The CDR3 nucleotides are TGTGCCAGCAGCTTCCGGGACTCGTACAATGAGCAGTTCTTC. It encodes CASSFRDSYNEQFF.

This clonotype was seen a few times. The rearrangement uses TRBV20-1 and TRBJ1-2; D gene ambiguous. The CDR3 covers 13 residues. V was clipped by 3 bases and J by 5 bases, with 13 bases between them. CDR1 is DFQATT, CDR2 SNEGSKA, per germline (reference sequence). The DNA of the CDR3 is TGCAGTGCTAGTTCGGCGGCGGAATATGGCTACACCTTC. It encodes CSASSAAEYGYTF.

V usage is TRBV28 and J usage is TRBJ2-1; D uncertain. Trimming left V 6 bases short and J 9 bases short, with 12 bases between. The CDR3 covers 12 residues. The germline CDR1 and CDR2 sequences are MDHEN and SYDVKM. The DNA of the CDR3 is TGTGCCAGCAGCTCTGGAGCGACTGAGCAGTTCTTC. Amino acids: CASSSGATEQFF.

At least ten counts were recorded for this clonotype. V is TRBV28 and J is TRBJ2-1; the match to TRBD1 covers 7 bases. Trimming cost V 4 bases and J 0 bases; bases outside gene matches: 12. Germline V gene data show CDR1 as MDHEN and CDR2 as SYDVKM. The CDR3 loop spans 18 amino acids. The CDR3 spells CASSSYTGAISSYNEQFF. The CDR3 DNA reads as TGTGCCAGCAGTTCATATACAGGGGCAATATCCTCCTACAATGAGCAGTTCTTC. The full variable domain, in which reference TRBV28 and TRBJ2-1 provide the parts outside the CDR3, is DVKVTQSSRYLVKRTGEKVFLECVQDMDHENMFWYRQDPGLGLRLIYFSYDVKMKEKGDIPEGYSVSREKKERFSLILESASTNQTSMYLCASSSYTGAISSYNEQFFGPGTRLTVL.

The chain combines TRBV24-1 with TRBJ2-3; D perhaps matches TRBD1 (5 bases). V was pared by 9 bases and J by 0 bases, with 12 bases between. Germline V gives CDR1 KGHDR, CDR2 SFDVKD. The CDR3 has 14 amino acids. The CDR3 DNA follows: TGTGCCACCCAGGGCGGATATAGCACAGATACGCAGTATTTT. It is translated as CATQGGYSTDTQYF.

This clonotype was counted a few times. The CDR3 reads CASSYWAGSEAFF. CDR3 bases: TGTGCCAGCAGTTACTGGGCGGGTTCTGAAGCTTTCTTT. The chain is built from TRBV6-2 or TRBV6-3 and TRBJ1-1; D unclear. Germline CDR1 is MNHEY and CDR2 is SVGEGT. This CDR3 is 13 amino acids long. V was clipped by 1 base and J by 6 bases, with 9 bases between them.